One and the same sample provided the 18 T cell receptor beta chains below, sequenced in a study of CD8 T cells in ankylosing spondylitis. TCRdb re-called the 5' RACE reads through MiXCR, storing one row per CDR3 protein. The sample includes under 300,000 distinct CDR3 sequences, over 8.5% of them seen just once. Sequencing input: blood, either unsorted or a sorted T cell fraction (not recorded which). The receptors originated from a male donor with ankylosing spondylitis or in good health (not recorded which).

The table lists this clonotype with many counts. The chain carries TRBV15 and TRBJ2-1; D is perhaps TRBD1 or TRBD2 (5 bases each). Trimming cost V 11 bases and J 0 bases, with 26 bases left between them. The CDR3 has 18 residues. CDR1 is LNHNV, CDR2 YYDKDF, per germline (reference sequence). The CDR3 is CAAGRGDWRLSSYNEQFF. The CDR3 DNA is TGTGCCGCCGGACGGGGCGATTGGAGATTAAGCTCCTACAATGAGCAGTTCTTC.

This clonotype has at least ten counts. The chain has TRBV20-1 and TRBJ1-1, with D maybe TRBD1 (6 bases). This CDR3 is built from 12 residues. Trimming removed 6 bases from V and 4 bases from J, with 12 bases in between. Per the germline V gene, CDR1 is DFQATT and CDR2 is SNEGSKA (reference sequence). CDR3 protein: CSARQVSTEAFF. CDR3 DNA: TGCAGTGCCCGACAGGTATCCACTGAAGCTTTCTTT.

CDR3 DNA sequence: TGTGCCAGCAGTTCTTATTCCGAGCAGTACTTC. Its translation: CASSSYSEQYF. The chain carries TRBV28 and TRBJ2-7; the D is unclear. Germline V gives CDR1 MDHEN, CDR2 SYDVKM. V lost 4 bases and J lost 6, with 7 bases in between. The CDR3 runs to 11 residues.

This clonotype was observed at least ten times. The chain couples TRBV10-3 to TRBJ2-1; TRBD2 agrees at 7 bases. Germline V gene sequence: CDR1 ENHRY, CDR2 SYGVKD. The ends lost 2 bases at V and 4 bases at J; junction bases unmatched: 5. This CDR3 is 15 amino acids long. The CDR3 DNA is TGTGCCATCAGTGAGGGCAGGGAGGGGTACAATGAGCAGTTCTTC. Translating it yields CAISEGREGYNEQFF.

V gene TRBV11-2 combines with J gene TRBJ2-6; D uncertain. The V end was cut by 7 bases, the J end by 0 bases, with 13 bases between. The germline V gene has CDR1 SGHAT and CDR2 FQNNGV. This CDR3 contains 16 residues. The CDR3 sequence is CASIQGPGSGANVLTF. The CDR3 nucleotides are TGTGCCAGCATCCAAGGTCCCGGCTCTGGGGCCAACGTCCTGACTTTC.

V gene TRBV19 combines with J gene TRBJ1-1, with D unresolved. CDR1 is LNHDA and CDR2 is SQIVND in the germline V gene (reference sequence). Trimming removed 5 bases from V and 4 bases from J, with 29 bases in between. This CDR3 region has 19 residues. CDR3 coding DNA: TGTGCCAGTAGTCAGCCCCGGTCTTTATCTCCCGAAGGCGCCACTGAAGCTTTCTTT. Its translation: CASSQPRSLSPEGATEAFF.

In its sample, this clonotype was seen many times. The rearrangement links TRBV20-1 to TRBJ2-7; D remains unclear. The germline V gene has CDR1 DFQATT and CDR2 SNEGSKA (reference sequence). The ends were cut back, 7 bases at V and 0 bases at J, with 13 bases in the middle. The CDR3 extends over 13 amino acids. CDR3 nucleotide sequence: TGCAGTGGGCTCTTGACGGGCTCCTACGAGCAGTACTTC. This sequence encodes CSGLLTGSYEQYF.

The chain combines TRBV5-1 with TRBJ1-2; D remains unclear. This CDR3 region has 12 residues. Between the trimmed V and J ends, which lost 5 bases and 4 bases, there was a span of 9 bases. The germline V gene encodes CDR1 SGHRS and CDR2 YFSETQ. The CDR3 DNA reads as TGCGCCAGCAGGTCTGTGGGCTATGGCTACACCTTC. Its translation is CASRSVGYGYTF.

This clonotype was observed a few times. The V and J genes are TRBV10-3 and TRBJ2-7; tentatively, D is TRBD1 (6 bases). This CDR3 contains 12 residues. Germline V gives CDR1 ENHRY, CDR2 SYGVKD. V was trimmed by 4 bases and J by 3 bases, leaving 7 bases between them. The CDR3 region is CAISVDSYEQYF. The CDR3 bases are TGTGCCATCAGTGTGGACAGCTACGAGCAGTACTTC.

The sample holds many counts of this clonotype. The genes are TRBV6-1 and TRBJ2-7; TRBD2 aligns across 8 bases. Germline assignment: CDR1 MNHNS and CDR2 SASEGT. The V segment lost 4 bases and the J segment 3 bases; nucleotides outside the gene matches: 8. There are 15 residues in the CDR3. The CDR3 protein is CASSALGLGGYEQYF. The CDR3 coding sequence is TGTGCCAGCAGTGCCCTGGGACTAGGGGGCTACGAGCAGTACTTC.

The chain joins TRBV7-9 to TRBJ2-4, with D hard to call. Trimming shortened V by 5 bases and J by 0 bases, and 14 bases separated the two germline ends. The CDR3 has 16 residues. CDR1 is SEHNR, CDR2 FQNEAQ, per germline (reference sequence). The CDR3 nucleotides are TGTGCCAGCAGCGACGGACGGACCCTAGCCAAAAACATTCAGTACTTC. Protein sequence: CASSDGRTLAKNIQYF.

This clonotype showed up many times. The J gene is TRBJ2-1, the V gene TRBV6-4, with 7 bases matching TRBD1. Germline values: CDR1 MRHNA, CDR2 SNTAGT. The CDR3 runs 14 residues. Germline trimming cut 3 bases from V and 8 bases from J; bases unmatched to any gene: 7. Written as DNA, the CDR3 is TGTGCCAGCAGTGAGGGGAGCCAGGGGGATGAGCAGTTCTTC. It yields the protein CASSEGSQGDEQFF.

This clonotype was recorded many times. The V call is TRBV20-1, the J call TRBJ2-7; 12 bases are shared with TRBD2. The CDR3 runs to 20 residues. Germline trimming cut 3 bases from V and 0 bases from J; bases unmatched to any gene: 18. The V gene's germline CDR1 is DFQATT and CDR2 SNEGSKA (reference sequence). The CDR3 loop reads CSARRGHPGTSGWSSYEQYF. DNA of the CDR3: TGCAGTGCTAGGAGGGGACATCCCGGGACTAGCGGGTGGAGCTCCTACGAGCAGTACTTC.

The table lists this clonotype with many counts. Here the CDR3 reads CASSLVRLNEQFF. The CDR3 coding sequence is TGTGCCAGCAGCTTAGTACGGCTCAATGAGCAGTTCTTC. The chain recombines TRBV7-2 with TRBJ2-1; D gene ambiguous. CDR1 and CDR2 from the germline V gene are SGHTA and FQGNSA. The CDR3 is made up of 13 amino acids. Trimming removed 1 base from V and 6 bases from J, with 7 bases in between.

The rearrangement links TRBV7-9 to TRBJ2-3, with TRBD2 matching 9 bases. The CDR3 covers 16 residues. Germline V gene lookup returns CDR1 SEHNR and CDR2 FQNEAQ (reference sequence). The V segment lost 5 bases and the J segment 6 bases; nucleotides outside the gene matches: 12. CDR3 sequence: CASSPRSGRSGDTQYF. DNA of the CDR3: TGTGCCAGCAGCCCGAGGAGCGGGAGGTCTGGGGATACGCAGTATTTT.

This clonotype was counted ten times or more. This chain connects TRBV21-1 to TRBJ2-7. TRBV21-1 is described as a pseudogene. CDR3 length: 14 amino acids. The CDR3 reads CASNHGRSSYEQYF. The CDR3, as DNA: TGTGCCAGCAACCACGGACGGAGCTCCTACGAGCAGTACTTC.

This clonotype was counted many times. The J gene is TRBJ2-1, the V gene TRBV5-1; 13 bases map to TRBD2. With V trimmed by 7 bases and J by 9 bases, 10 bases remained unmatched. This CDR3 is 15 amino acids long. CDR1 and CDR2 (germline): SGHRS, YFSETQ. In DNA, the CDR3 is TGCGCCAGCGCCCCGGGACTAGCGGGATATACTGAGCAGTTCTTC. This sequence encodes CASAPGLAGYTEQFF.

This clonotype has a count of ten or more. V gene TRBV29-1 combines with J gene TRBJ2-2; no reliable D call. The germline V gene encodes CDR1 SQVTM and CDR2 ANQGSEA. This CDR3 region has 15 residues. V shed 4 bases and J shed 2 bases, with 14 bases lying between them. CDR3 nucleotides: TGCAGCGTTGTTTCACGGCTATCCAACACCGGGGAGCTGTTTTTT. Translation gives CSVVSRLSNTGELFF.